The entry that follows covers one T cell receptor (beta chain) sequence. This specimen comes from a study of cytomegalovirus exposure and HLA in healthy donors. Germline CDR1 and CDR2: MNHNS and SASEGT. The CDR3 totals 15 residues. V lost 5 bases to trimming and J lost 7 bases; unmatched junction nucleotides: 9. The study ran its PCR with 60 Vbeta and 13 Jbeta primers. Repertoires were generated with immunoSEQ multiplex PCR, while TCRdb's copy carries only in-frame clones and drops some. The data show a few hundred thousand clones, just over 70% seen once. The source of this sequence is a female donor in good health and CMV-seronegative. The chain carries TRBV6-1 and TRBJ2-1; 9 bases fit TRBD2. The material sequenced was PBMCs. The CDR3 sequence: CASSLAGTPRNEQFF. CDR3 nucleotides: TGTGCCAGCAGTCTAGCGGGGACCCCTCGAAATGAGCAGTTCTTC.